This TCR beta chain was retrieved from a study of blood T cell repertoires in COVID-19. Study in general: PBMCs, B-cell-depleted T cells, or T cells were the source of the cDNA or gDNA that made up the material.

A word on this clone: At one end, the junction sequence differs from germline, possibly due to a read error.

This CDR3 contains 12 residues. Germline CDR1 reads SGHTS; CDR2 reads YDEGEE. The assay was immunoSEQ multiplex PCR, and TCRdb's table has in-frame clones only and misses some. The sample records about 160,000 clones, around 90% being singletons. This sequence originates from a woman aged 55 to 70 who had recovered from COVID-19. The sequenced sample consisted of peripheral blood. The chain uses TRBV5-8 and TRBJ1-2, with 10 bases that match TRBD1. CDR3 sequence reads: CASSNRDRGFIF. For the CDR3, the DNA is TGTGCCAGCAGCAACCGGGACAGGGGTTTCATCTTC.